What follows is one T cell receptor (beta chain) and its context. The antigen is undetermined. Donors had nominal health at sampling but likely had unrecorded immune exposures. The data belong to a study of cytomegalovirus exposure and HLA in healthy donors. The CDR3 has 15 amino acids. The J segment lost 9 bases and the V segment lost 2 bases, leaving 9 bases of the junction unmatched. Germline CDR1 is MNHEY and CDR2 is SMNVEV (reference sequence). The study ran its PCR with 60 Vbeta and 13 Jbeta primers. Sequenced by immunoSEQ multiplex PCR; TCRdb stores in-frame clones only, minus some. The table includes more than 85,000 clones, 70% to 80% detected once. Study outcomes and limitations: In a later analysis, TCR beta V- and J-gene trimming was associated with a missense DCLRE1C variant.

The chain links TRBV27 to TRBJ2-1, with 8 bases matching TRBD1. The TCR was taken from a man in his forties in good health and CMV-seronegative. Sequences were obtained from PBMCs. The CDR3 sequence: CASSLDRTGIIEQFF. CDR3 nucleotide sequence: TGTGCCAGCAGTTTAGACAGGACAGGGATAATTGAGCAGTTCTTC.